This T cell receptor beta chain stems from a study of T cell responses to AZD1222 COVID-19 vaccine. General study findings and limits: Repertoire collection took place solely once the T cell response had peaked.

The CDR3 consists of 14 residues. Germline V gives CDR1 MNHEY, CDR2 SMNVEV (reference sequence). The V and J ends lost 2 bases and 4 bases respectively, with 9 bases between them. Assay used: immunoSEQ multiplex PCR; TCRdb lists only in-frame clones, some missing. There are some 140,000 clones in the sample; around 90% occur only once, and about 6% lies in the top ten. Remarks on this clone: Its target is not known.

The source material was peripheral blood, sampled on day 0 of AZD1222 vaccination. This receptor was obtained from an adult in good health. The chain is built from TRBV27 and TRBJ1-3; a weak D match, TRBD1 (5 bases). CDR3 residues: CASSLMRGGNTIYF. The CDR3 coding sequence is TGTGCCAGCAGTTTAATGAGGGGCGGAAACACCATATATTTT.